The rows below give T cell receptor beta chains drawn from one sample of a study of shared clonotypes between healthy human individuals. The assay was immunoSEQ multiplex PCR, and TCRdb's table has in-frame clones only and misses some. This sample carries more than 2 million clones, roughly 94% of them seen once, and the ten largest clones take approximately 1.2%. Sample: naive CD8+ T cells sorted from blood. The receptors derive from a man younger than 35 in good health. The CDR3 runs from the conserved cysteine through the conserved F or W. The order of the fields is D gene, V gene, J gene, clone size, CDR3 protein, CDR3 DNA. The D gene is left open where the match is weak. The size entry is marked missing in some rows and otherwise reads once, few, many or a size class.

d_gene: NA
v_gene: TRBV27
j_gene: TRBJ2-5
abundance: NA
CDR3aa: CASSSGGETQYF
CDR3nt: TGTGCCAGCAGCTCTGGAGGAGAGACCCAGTACTTC

d_gene: NA
v_gene: TRBV4-3
j_gene: TRBJ1-1
abundance: NA
CDR3aa: CASSRLYGGNTEAFF
CDR3nt: TGCGCCAGCAGCCGACTATATGGAGGGAACACTGAAGCTTTCTTT

d_gene: TRBD2
v_gene: TRBV2
j_gene: TRBJ2-3
abundance: NA
CDR3aa: CAAGGITDLTDTQYF
CDR3nt: TGTGCCGCGGGGGGGATTACAGATCTCACAGATACGCAGTATTTT

d_gene: NA
v_gene: TRBV2
j_gene: TRBJ2-5
abundance: NA
CDR3aa: CASTGRGTAEETQYF
CDR3nt: TGTGCCAGCACTGGGAGGGGGACAGCCGAAGAGACCCAGTACTTC

d_gene: TRBD1
v_gene: TRBV27
j_gene: TRBJ1-1
abundance: NA
CDR3aa: CASSATGGGTEAFF
CDR3nt: TGTGCCAGCAGTGCCACAGGGGGGGGCACTGAAGCTTTCTTT

d_gene: NA
v_gene: TRBV28
j_gene: TRBJ2-3
abundance: NA
CDR3aa: CASSFRRDTQYF
CDR3nt: TGTGCCAGCAGTTTCAGGAGGGATACGCAGTATTTT

d_gene: NA
v_gene: TRBV29-1
j_gene: TRBJ2-1
abundance: NA
CDR3aa: CSVEDGVGAPEQFF
CDR3nt: TGCAGCGTTGAAGATGGGGTGGGGGCACCTGAGCAGTTCTTC

d_gene: NA
v_gene: TRBV5-4
j_gene: TRBJ1-2
abundance: once
CDR3aa: CASSFDLHGYTF
CDR3nt: TGTGCCAGCAGCTTTGACTTACATGGCTACACCTTC

d_gene: TRBD1
v_gene: TRBV18
j_gene: TRBJ2-7
abundance: NA
CDR3aa: CASSPLTGGSYEQYF
CDR3nt: TGTGCCAGCTCACCACTTACAGGGGGAAGCTACGAGCAGTACTTC

d_gene: TRBD1
v_gene: TRBV5-1
j_gene: TRBJ2-1
abundance: NA
CDR3aa: CASSLANTGAYNEQFF
CDR3nt: TGCGCCAGCAGCTTGGCCAACACAGGGGCGTACAATGAGCAGTTCTTC

d_gene: NA
v_gene: TRBV21-1
j_gene: TRBJ2-1
abundance: NA
CDR3aa: CASSKGGGREQFF
CDR3nt: TGTGCCAGCAGCAAAGGAGGGGGACGTGAGCAGTTCTTC

d_gene: NA
v_gene: TRBV7-6
j_gene: TRBJ2-3
abundance: NA
CDR3aa: CASSLTVIDTQYF
CDR3nt: TGTGCCAGCAGCTTAACAGTGATCGATACGCAGTATTTT

d_gene: NA
v_gene: TRBV6-1
j_gene: TRBJ1-5
abundance: NA
CDR3aa: CASSEYMGREDQPQHF
CDR3nt: TGTGCCAGCAGTGAGTATATGGGGCGTGAGGATCAGCCCCAGCATTTT

d_gene: TRBD1
v_gene: TRBV7-2
j_gene: TRBJ1-2
abundance: NA
CDR3aa: CASSLGQGYGYTF
CDR3nt: TGTGCCAGCAGCCTGGGACAGGGTTATGGCTACACCTTC

d_gene: TRBD1
v_gene: TRBV4-2
j_gene: TRBJ2-1
abundance: once
CDR3aa: CASSHPAQGAHNEQFF
CDR3nt: TGTGCCAGCAGCCACCCGGCACAGGGGGCCCACAATGAGCAGTTCTTC

d_gene: TRBD1
v_gene: TRBV18
j_gene: TRBJ2-1
abundance: NA
CDR3aa: CASSGVGTANEQFF
CDR3nt: TGTGCCAGCTCAGGGGTAGGGACAGCCAATGAGCAGTTCTTC

d_gene: NA
v_gene: TRBV30
j_gene: TRBJ2-2
abundance: NA
CDR3aa: CAWSHDTVELFF
CDR3nt: TGTGCCTGGAGTCACGACACCGTGGAGCTGTTTTTT

d_gene: NA
v_gene: TRBV9
j_gene: TRBJ1-1
abundance: NA
CDR3aa: CASSEWAGAVNTEAFF
CDR3nt: TGTGCCAGCAGCGAGTGGGCAGGGGCGGTAAACACTGAAGCTTTCTTT

d_gene: NA
v_gene: TRBV6-1
j_gene: TRBJ2-1
abundance: NA
CDR3aa: CATGVSSYNEQFF
CDR3nt: TGTGCCACAGGGGTGAGCTCCTACAATGAGCAGTTCTTC

d_gene: TRBD2
v_gene: TRBV5-4
j_gene: TRBJ2-1
abundance: NA
CDR3aa: CASSPTSGSANEQFF
CDR3nt: TGTGCCAGCAGCCCGACTAGCGGGAGTGCAAATGAGCAGTTCTTC

d_gene: NA
v_gene: TRBV30
j_gene: TRBJ1-6
abundance: NA
CDR3aa: CAWSGGGGNSPLHF
CDR3nt: TGTGCCTGGAGTGGCGGGGGAGGTAATTCACCCCTCCACTTT

d_gene: NA
v_gene: TRBV2
j_gene: TRBJ1-2
abundance: NA
CDR3aa: CASSEAPWDILNYGYTF
CDR3nt: TGTGCCAGCAGTGAAGCGCCTTGGGACATTCTTAACTATGGCTACACCTTC

d_gene: NA
v_gene: TRBV11-2
j_gene: TRBJ2-7
abundance: NA
CDR3aa: CASSSATGGVRWEQYF
CDR3nt: TGTGCCAGCAGCTCGGCGACCGGGGGAGTCCGTTGGGAGCAGTACTTC

d_gene: TRBD1
v_gene: TRBV4-2
j_gene: TRBJ2-7
abundance: NA
CDR3aa: CASSQIRDRVPEQYF
CDR3nt: TGTGCCAGCAGCCAGATCCGGGACAGGGTCCCCGAGCAGTACTTC

d_gene: NA
v_gene: TRBV27
j_gene: TRBJ2-7
abundance: NA
CDR3aa: CASSFGQGATYEQYF
CDR3nt: TGTGCCAGCAGTTTTGGGCAGGGCGCGACCTACGAGCAGTACTTC

d_gene: NA
v_gene: TRBV27
j_gene: TRBJ2-2
abundance: NA
CDR3aa: CASSPDLISGELFF
CDR3nt: TGTGCCAGCAGTCCTGATCTGATCTCCGGGGAGCTGTTTTTT

d_gene: NA
v_gene: TRBV4-3
j_gene: TRBJ2-1
abundance: NA
CDR3aa: CASSQTPSVVHNEQFF
CDR3nt: TGCGCCAGCAGCCAAACCCCTAGCGTCGTCCACAATGAGCAGTTCTTC

d_gene: NA
v_gene: TRBV6-5
j_gene: TRBJ2-1
abundance: NA
CDR3aa: CASSSRDFAYNEQFF
CDR3nt: TGTGCCAGCAGTTCCCGGGATTTCGCCTACAATGAGCAGTTCTTC

d_gene: TRBD2
v_gene: TRBV4-3
j_gene: TRBJ2-7
abundance: NA
CDR3aa: CASSQDFEREGLYEQYF
CDR3nt: TGCGCCAGCAGCCAAGATTTTGAACGGGAGGGCCTTTACGAGCAGTACTTC

d_gene: NA
v_gene: TRBV27
j_gene: TRBJ1-5
abundance: NA
CDR3aa: CASRPQGGQPQHF
CDR3nt: TGTGCCAGCAGACCACAGGGAGGTCAGCCCCAGCATTTT

d_gene: TRBD1
v_gene: TRBV5-6
j_gene: TRBJ2-7
abundance: once
CDR3aa: CASSLATGDPYEQYF
CDR3nt: TGTGCCAGCAGCTTGGCGACAGGGGATCCCTACGAGCAGTACTTC

d_gene: NA
v_gene: TRBV7-8
j_gene: TRBJ1-3
abundance: NA
CDR3aa: CASMGGGSGNTIYF
CDR3nt: TGTGCCAGCATGGGGGGGGGCTCCGGAAACACCATATATTTT

d_gene: NA
v_gene: TRBV6-5
j_gene: TRBJ1-1
abundance: NA
CDR3aa: CASSPNLVPTAEAFF
CDR3nt: TGTGCCAGCAGTCCGAACTTAGTTCCGACAGCTGAAGCTTTCTTT

d_gene: NA
v_gene: TRBV10-2
j_gene: TRBJ1-5
abundance: NA
CDR3aa: CASSWGNSNQPQHF
CDR3nt: TGCGCCAGCAGCTGGGGAAATAGCAATCAGCCCCAGCATTTT

d_gene: NA
v_gene: TRBV5-6
j_gene: TRBJ2-7
abundance: NA
CDR3aa: CASSLVPTSSYEQYF
CDR3nt: TGTGCCAGCAGCTTGGTTCCTACCAGCTCCTACGAGCAGTACTTC

d_gene: TRBD1
v_gene: TRBV10-1
j_gene: TRBJ2-7
abundance: NA
CDR3aa: CASSDPGTGGFYEQYF
CDR3nt: TGCGCCAGCAGTGATCCCGGGACAGGGGGCTTCTACGAGCAGTACTTC

d_gene: TRBD2
v_gene: TRBV19
j_gene: TRBJ2-2
abundance: NA
CDR3aa: CASTPGGTGELFF
CDR3nt: TGTGCCAGTACTCCCGGGGGGACCGGGGAGCTGTTTTTT

d_gene: TRBD1
v_gene: TRBV10-1
j_gene: TRBJ2-7
abundance: once
CDR3aa: CASSEAGTGYEQYF
CDR3nt: TGCGCCAGCAGTGAGGCCGGGACAGGGTACGAGCAGTACTTC

d_gene: TRBD1
v_gene: TRBV7-9
j_gene: TRBJ1-2
abundance: NA
CDR3aa: CASSSTGALNYGYTF
CDR3nt: TGTGCCAGCAGCTCGACAGGGGCTCTGAACTATGGCTACACCTTC

d_gene: TRBD2
v_gene: TRBV7-2
j_gene: TRBJ2-7
abundance: NA
CDR3aa: CASSFATSGSYEQYF
CDR3nt: TGTGCCAGCAGCTTTGCGACTAGCGGATCCTACGAGCAGTACTTC

d_gene: NA
v_gene: TRBV15
j_gene: TRBJ1-1
abundance: NA
CDR3aa: CATSRDQLGDEAFF
CDR3nt: TGTGCCACCAGCAGAGATCAATTAGGAGATGAAGCTTTCTTT

d_gene: TRBD2
v_gene: TRBV12-5
j_gene: TRBJ2-5
abundance: NA
CDR3aa: CASGPGLYAQETQYF
CDR3nt: TGTGCTAGTGGACCGGGACTATACGCCCAAGAGACCCAGTACTTC

d_gene: TRBD1
v_gene: TRBV27
j_gene: TRBJ2-7
abundance: NA
CDR3aa: CASNEGGQGYEQYF
CDR3nt: TGTGCCAGCAACGAGGGGGGACAGGGCTACGAGCAGTACTTC

d_gene: TRBD1
v_gene: TRBV19
j_gene: TRBJ2-4
abundance: NA
CDR3aa: CASSHSTGSDWDIQYF
CDR3nt: TGTGCCAGTTCCCACTCGACAGGGTCGGATTGGGACATTCAGTACTTC

d_gene: TRBD1
v_gene: TRBV4-1
j_gene: TRBJ1-4
abundance: NA
CDR3aa: CASRGTGEKLFF
CDR3nt: TGCGCCAGCAGGGGGACAGGAGAAAAACTGTTTTTT

d_gene: NA
v_gene: TRBV7-2
j_gene: TRBJ1-5
abundance: NA
CDR3aa: CASSSGLLGNQPQHF
CDR3nt: TGTGCCAGCAGCTCGGGACTCCTGGGCAATCAGCCCCAGCATTTT

d_gene: TRBD1
v_gene: TRBV11-2
j_gene: TRBJ1-1
abundance: NA
CDR3aa: CASSFRTGGRTEAFF
CDR3nt: TGTGCCAGCAGCTTCCGGACAGGGGGTCGCACTGAAGCTTTCTTT

d_gene: NA
v_gene: TRBV6-6
j_gene: TRBJ1-5
abundance: NA
CDR3aa: CASSYSGGGQPQHF
CDR3nt: TGTGCCAGCAGTTACTCCGGAGGGGGTCAGCCCCAGCATTTT

d_gene: TRBD1
v_gene: TRBV4-1
j_gene: TRBJ2-7
abundance: NA
CDR3aa: CASSHNVGTGSYEQYF
CDR3nt: TGCGCCAGCAGCCACAATGTCGGGACAGGCTCCTACGAGCAGTACTTC

d_gene: NA
v_gene: TRBV4-1
j_gene: TRBJ2-5
abundance: NA
CDR3aa: CASSQVGKGEQETQYF
CDR3nt: TGCGCCAGCAGCCAAGTAGGGAAGGGGGAACAAGAGACCCAGTACTTC